This section outlines one TCR beta chain sequence together with its context. The germline gives CDR1 SGDLS, CDR2 YYNGEE. The CDR3 totals 16 residues. J gave up 7 bases and V 4 bases, and 14 bases lay outside the gene matches. This record comes from a study of blood T cell repertoires in COVID-19. Using immunoSEQ multiplex PCR, the repertoire was profiled, and TCRdb retains in-frame clones only, with some absent. The sample comprises 200,000 to 250,000 clones, 80% to 90% of which are singletons, and 1.2% to 1.5% rests with the top ten. The chain links TRBV9 to TRBJ2-3, with TRBD2 matching 8 bases. Input material: peripheral blood. This clonotype was obtained from a woman between 35 and 50 years old who had recovered from COVID-19. The CDR3 sequence: CASSPAIAGGRNTQYF. CDR3 nucleotide sequence: TGTGCCAGCAGCCCTGCTATTGCGGGGGGCAGGAATACGCAGTATTTT.